This section outlines one T cell receptor (beta chain) sequence together with its context. Antigen: not known. The sample comes from a study of metastatic and nonmetastatic thyroid tumors. Looking at the study overall: Repertoires were compared across blood and tumor or nodule tissue from malignant and benign thyroid patients. Study-wide results and limits: Significantly higher TCR beta diversity was reportedly seen in malignant thyroid tumors than benign nodules, in blood and tumor.

Germline-derived CDR1 and CDR2 are MNHEY and SMNVEV (reference sequence). This CDR3 has 14 amino acids. Trimming removed 3 bases at V and 0 bases at J, with 8 bases between. Thyroid surgery was performed in patients who had received no treatment beforehand. Per the original data handling: Building a distant-metastasis classifier for papillary thyroid cancer drew on CDR3 differences across clinicopathological groups. TCRdb re-called clones from the PCR reads using MiXCR. In this record, the V and J calls reflect TCRdb's handling and not the investigators' own analysis. The sample lists over 70,000 clones, 15% to 20% occurring once.

The source material was blood. This TCR came from a female donor with papillary thyroid cancer or a benign thyroid nodule (not recorded which). Some clones in this sample may be carry-over from other donors' samples. The chain combines TRBV27 with TRBJ1-1; a weak D match, TRBD1 (6 bases). CDR3 bases: TGTGCCAGCAGTTTGACAGGCATGAACACTGAAGCTTTCTTT. It is translated as CASSLTGMNTEAFF.